This T cell receptor (beta chain) was observed in a study of cytomegalovirus exposure and HLA in healthy donors. As for the study in general: Inside one of the first data releases sat about 85 million unique TCRs taken from HLA-typed donors.

Of note for this clone: Its antigen is unidentified.

CDR3 length: 16 residues. Trimming left V 3 bases short and J 5 bases short, with 20 bases between. Germline loops: CDR1 LNHDA, CDR2 SQIVND (reference sequence). This PCR relied on a set of 60 Vbeta primers and 13 Jbeta primers. Clones were sequenced by immunoSEQ multiplex PCR, and TCRdb holds only the in-frame ones, with some missing. In the table there are some 200,000 clones, around 79% of which are singletons. Broader study findings: One cluster of highly shared sequence variants probably arose as a sequencing artifact. It was reportedly the case that the classifier diagnosed cytomegalovirus status with high specificity and sensitivity.

Sequenced sample: PBMCs. The receptor was isolated from a male donor in good health and CMV-seropositive. The chain is built from TRBV19 and TRBJ2-7; the D gene is possibly TRBD2 (6 bases). The chain's CDR3 is CASSMRQSLGTHEQYF. CDR3 DNA: TGTGCCAGTAGTATGCGGCAGTCCCTAGGGACTCACGAGCAGTACTTC. Using reference TRBV19 and TRBJ2-7 for the parts outside the CDR3, the full variable domain is DGGITQSPKYLFRKEGQNVTLSCEQNLNHDAMYWYRQDPGQGLRLIYYSQIVNDFQKGDIAEGYSVSREKKESFPLTVTSAQKNPTAFYLCASSMRQSLGTHEQYFGPGTRLTVT.